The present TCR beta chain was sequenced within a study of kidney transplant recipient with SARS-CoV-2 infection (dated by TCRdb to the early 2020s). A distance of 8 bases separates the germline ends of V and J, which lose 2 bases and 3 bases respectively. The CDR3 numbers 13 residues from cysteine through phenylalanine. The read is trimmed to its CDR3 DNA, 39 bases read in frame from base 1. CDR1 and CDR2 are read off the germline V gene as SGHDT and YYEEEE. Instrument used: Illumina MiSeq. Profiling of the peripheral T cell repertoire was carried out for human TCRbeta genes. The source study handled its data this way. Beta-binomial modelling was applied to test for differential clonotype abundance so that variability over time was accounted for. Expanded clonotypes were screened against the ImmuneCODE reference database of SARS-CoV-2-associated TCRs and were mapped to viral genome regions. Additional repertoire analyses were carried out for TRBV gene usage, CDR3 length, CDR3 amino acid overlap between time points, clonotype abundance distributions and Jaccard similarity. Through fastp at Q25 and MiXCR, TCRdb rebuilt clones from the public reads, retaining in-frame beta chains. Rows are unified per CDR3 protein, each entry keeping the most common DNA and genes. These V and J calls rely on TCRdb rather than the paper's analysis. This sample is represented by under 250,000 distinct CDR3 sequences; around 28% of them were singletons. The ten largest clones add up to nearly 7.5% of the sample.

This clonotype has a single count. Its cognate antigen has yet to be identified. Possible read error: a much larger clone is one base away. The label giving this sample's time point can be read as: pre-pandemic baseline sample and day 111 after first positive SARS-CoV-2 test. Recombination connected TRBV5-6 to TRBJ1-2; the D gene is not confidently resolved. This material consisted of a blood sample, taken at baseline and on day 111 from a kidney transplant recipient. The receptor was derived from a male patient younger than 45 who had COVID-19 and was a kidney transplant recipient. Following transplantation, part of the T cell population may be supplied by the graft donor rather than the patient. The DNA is TGTGCCAGCAGCTTTGTGGCCTACTATGGCTACACCTTC. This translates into CASSFVAYYGYTF. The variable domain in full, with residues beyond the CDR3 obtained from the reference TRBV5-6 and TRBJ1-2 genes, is DAGVTQSPTHLIKTRGQQVTLRCSPKSGHDTVSWYQQALGQGPQFIFQYYEEEERQRGNFPDRFSGHQFPNYSSELNVNALLLGDSALYLCASSFVAYYGYTFGSGTRLTVV.